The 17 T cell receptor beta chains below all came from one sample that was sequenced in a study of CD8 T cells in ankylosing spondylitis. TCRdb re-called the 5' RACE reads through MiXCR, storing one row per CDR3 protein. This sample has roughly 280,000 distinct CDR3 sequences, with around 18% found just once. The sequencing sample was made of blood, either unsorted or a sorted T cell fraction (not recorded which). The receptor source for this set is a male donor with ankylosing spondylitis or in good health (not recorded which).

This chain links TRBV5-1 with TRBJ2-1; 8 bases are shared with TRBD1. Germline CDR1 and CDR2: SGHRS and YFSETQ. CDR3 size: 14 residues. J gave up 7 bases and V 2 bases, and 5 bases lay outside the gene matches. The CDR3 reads CASSFETGVNEQFF. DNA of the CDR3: TGCGCCAGCAGCTTCGAGACAGGGGTTAATGAGCAGTTCTTC.

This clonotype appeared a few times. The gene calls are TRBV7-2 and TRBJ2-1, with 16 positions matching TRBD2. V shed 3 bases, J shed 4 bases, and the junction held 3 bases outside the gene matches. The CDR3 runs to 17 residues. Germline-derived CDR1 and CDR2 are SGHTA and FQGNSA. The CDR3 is CASSFGTSGRAYNEQFF. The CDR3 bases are TGTGCCAGCAGCTTCGGGACTAGCGGGAGGGCGTACAATGAGCAGTTCTTC.

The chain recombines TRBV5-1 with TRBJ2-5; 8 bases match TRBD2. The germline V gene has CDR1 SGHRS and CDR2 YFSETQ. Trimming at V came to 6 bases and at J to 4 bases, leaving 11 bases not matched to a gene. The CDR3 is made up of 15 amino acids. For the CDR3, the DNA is TGCGCCAGCAACCCGGTTAGCGGGAATGGAGAGACCCAGTACTTC. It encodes CASNPVSGNGETQYF.

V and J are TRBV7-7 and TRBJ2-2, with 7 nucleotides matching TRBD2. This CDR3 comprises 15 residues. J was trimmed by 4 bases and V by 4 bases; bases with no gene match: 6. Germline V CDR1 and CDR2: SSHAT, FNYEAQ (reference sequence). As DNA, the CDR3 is TGTGCCAGCAGCTCCATAGCGGGTATCACCGGGGAGCTGTTTTTT. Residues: CASSSIAGITGELFF. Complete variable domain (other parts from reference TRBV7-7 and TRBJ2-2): GAGVSQSPRYKVTKRGQDVTLRCDPISSHATLYWYQQALGQGPEFLTYFNYEAQPDKSGLPSDRFSAERPEGSISTLTIQRTEQRDSAMYRCASSSIAGITGELFFGEGSRLTVL.

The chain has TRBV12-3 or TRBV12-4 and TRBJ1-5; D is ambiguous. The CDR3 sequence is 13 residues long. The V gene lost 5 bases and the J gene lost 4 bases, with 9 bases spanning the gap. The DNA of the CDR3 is TGTGCCAGCAGTACCCGGGGAAATCAGCCCCAGCATTTT. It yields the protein CASSTRGNQPQHF.

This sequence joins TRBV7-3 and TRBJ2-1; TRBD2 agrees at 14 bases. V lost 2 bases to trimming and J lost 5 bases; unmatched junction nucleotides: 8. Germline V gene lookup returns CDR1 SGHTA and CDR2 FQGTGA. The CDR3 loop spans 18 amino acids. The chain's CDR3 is CASSLGRTSGGTHNEQFF. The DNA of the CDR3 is TGTGCCAGCAGCTTAGGGAGGACTAGCGGGGGGACCCACAATGAGCAGTTCTTC.

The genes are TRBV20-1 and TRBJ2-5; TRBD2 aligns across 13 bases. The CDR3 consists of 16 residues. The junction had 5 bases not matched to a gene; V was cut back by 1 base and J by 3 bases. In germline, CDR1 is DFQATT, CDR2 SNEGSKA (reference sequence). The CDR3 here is CSARAHGLAGEETQYF. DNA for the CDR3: TGCAGTGCTAGAGCTCATGGACTAGCGGGAGAAGAGACCCAGTACTTC.

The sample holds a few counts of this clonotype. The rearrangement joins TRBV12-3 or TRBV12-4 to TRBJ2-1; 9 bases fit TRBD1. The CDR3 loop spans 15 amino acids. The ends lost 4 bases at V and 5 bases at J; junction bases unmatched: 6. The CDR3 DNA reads TGTGCCAGCAGTTACACAGGGGGCGTCCACAATGAGCAGTTCTTC. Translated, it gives CASSYTGGVHNEQFF.

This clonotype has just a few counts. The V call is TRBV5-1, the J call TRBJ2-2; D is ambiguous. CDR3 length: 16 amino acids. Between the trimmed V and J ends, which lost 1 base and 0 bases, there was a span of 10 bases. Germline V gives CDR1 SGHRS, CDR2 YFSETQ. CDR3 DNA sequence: TGCGCCAGCAGCTTGAATTCGGTCTCGAACACCGGGGAGCTGTTTTTT. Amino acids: CASSLNSVSNTGELFF.

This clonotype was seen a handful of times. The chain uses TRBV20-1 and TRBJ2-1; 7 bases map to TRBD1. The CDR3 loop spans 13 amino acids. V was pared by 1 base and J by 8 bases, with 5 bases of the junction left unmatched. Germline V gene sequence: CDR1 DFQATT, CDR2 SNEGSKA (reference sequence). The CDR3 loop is CSARVQGRDEQFF. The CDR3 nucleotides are TGCAGTGCTAGAGTACAGGGGCGCGATGAGCAGTTCTTC.

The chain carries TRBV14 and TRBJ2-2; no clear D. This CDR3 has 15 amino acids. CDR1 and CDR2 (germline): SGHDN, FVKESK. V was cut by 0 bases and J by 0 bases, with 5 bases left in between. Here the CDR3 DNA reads TGTGCCAGCAGCCAAGAGGTCGCGAACACCGGGGAGCTGTTTTTT. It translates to CASSQEVANTGELFF.

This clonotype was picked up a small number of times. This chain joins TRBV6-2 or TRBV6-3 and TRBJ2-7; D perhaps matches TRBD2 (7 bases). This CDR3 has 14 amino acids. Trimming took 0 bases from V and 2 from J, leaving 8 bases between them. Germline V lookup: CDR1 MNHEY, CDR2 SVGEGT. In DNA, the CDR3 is TGTGCCAGCAGTTACTCCGGGGGGCCCTACGAGCAGTACGTC. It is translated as CASSYSGGPYEQYV.

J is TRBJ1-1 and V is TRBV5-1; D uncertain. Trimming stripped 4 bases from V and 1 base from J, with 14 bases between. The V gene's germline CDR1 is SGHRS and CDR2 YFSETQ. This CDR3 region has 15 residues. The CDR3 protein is CASSLSAQPNTEAFF. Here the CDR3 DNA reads TGCGCCAGCAGCCTATCGGCACAGCCGAACACTGAAGCTTTCTTT.

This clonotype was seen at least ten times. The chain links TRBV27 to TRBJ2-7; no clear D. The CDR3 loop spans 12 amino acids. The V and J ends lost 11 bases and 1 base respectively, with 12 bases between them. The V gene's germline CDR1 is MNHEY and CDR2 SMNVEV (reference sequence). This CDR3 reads CASPRWSYEQYV. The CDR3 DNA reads TGTGCCTCACCCCGCTGGTCCTACGAGCAGTACGTC.

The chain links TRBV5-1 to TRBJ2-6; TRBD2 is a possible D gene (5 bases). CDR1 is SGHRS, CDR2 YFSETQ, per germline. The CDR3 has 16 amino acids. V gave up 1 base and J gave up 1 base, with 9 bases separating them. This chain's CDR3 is CASSLNPGSGANVLTF. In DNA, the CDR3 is TGCGCCAGCAGCTTGAATCCGGGGTCTGGGGCCAACGTCCTGACTTTC.

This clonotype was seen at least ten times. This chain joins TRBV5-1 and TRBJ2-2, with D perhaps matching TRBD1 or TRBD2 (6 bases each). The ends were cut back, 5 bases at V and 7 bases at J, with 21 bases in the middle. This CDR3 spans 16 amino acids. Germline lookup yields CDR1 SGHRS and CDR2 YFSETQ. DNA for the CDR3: TGCGCCAGCAGTAAAAATTCCGTGGGGGGCCTCGGGGAGCTGTTTTTT. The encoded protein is CASSKNSVGGLGELFF.

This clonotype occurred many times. In DNA form, the CDR3 reads TGCGCCAGCCGGGGGGCGGGAGTAACCTACAATGAGCAGTTCTTC. Its translation: CASRGAGVTYNEQFF. J is TRBJ2-1 and V is TRBV5-1; maybe TRBD2 (7 bases). V lost 7 bases and J lost 2, with 16 bases in between. The CDR3 totals 15 residues. The germline V gene has CDR1 SGHRS and CDR2 YFSETQ.